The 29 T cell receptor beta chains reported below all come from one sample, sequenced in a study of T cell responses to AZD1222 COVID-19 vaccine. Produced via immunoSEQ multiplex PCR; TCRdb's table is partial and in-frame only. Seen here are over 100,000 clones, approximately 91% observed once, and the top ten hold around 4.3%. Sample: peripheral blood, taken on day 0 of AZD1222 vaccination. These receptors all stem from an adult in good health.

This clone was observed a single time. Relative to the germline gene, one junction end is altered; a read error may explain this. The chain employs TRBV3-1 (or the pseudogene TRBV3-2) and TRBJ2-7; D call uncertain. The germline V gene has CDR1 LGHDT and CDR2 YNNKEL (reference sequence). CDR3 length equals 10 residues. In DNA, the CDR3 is TGTGCCAGCAGCCAAGATCGGGTTGTCTTC. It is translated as CASSQDRVVF.

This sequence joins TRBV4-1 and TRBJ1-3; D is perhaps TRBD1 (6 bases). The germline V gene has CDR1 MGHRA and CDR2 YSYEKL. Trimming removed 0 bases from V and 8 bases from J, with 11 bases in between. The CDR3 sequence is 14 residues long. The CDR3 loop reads CASSQELRGDTIYF. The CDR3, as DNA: TGCGCCAGCAGCCAAGAATTAAGGGGGGACACCATATATTTT.

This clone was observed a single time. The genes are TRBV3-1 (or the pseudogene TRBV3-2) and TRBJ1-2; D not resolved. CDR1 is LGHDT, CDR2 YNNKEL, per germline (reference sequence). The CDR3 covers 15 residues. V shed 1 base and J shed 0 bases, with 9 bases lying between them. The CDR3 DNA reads TGTGCCAGCAGCCAAGTAGCGGGGTCTAACTATGGCTACACCTTC. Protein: CASSQVAGSNYGYTF.

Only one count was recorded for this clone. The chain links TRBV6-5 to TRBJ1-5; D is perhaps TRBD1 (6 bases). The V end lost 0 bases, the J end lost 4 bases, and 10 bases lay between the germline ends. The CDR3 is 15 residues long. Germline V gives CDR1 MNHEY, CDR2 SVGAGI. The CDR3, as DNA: TGTGCCAGCAGTTACTCCAGAGGGGGGAATCAGCCCCAGCATTTT. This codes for CASSYSRGGNQPQHF.

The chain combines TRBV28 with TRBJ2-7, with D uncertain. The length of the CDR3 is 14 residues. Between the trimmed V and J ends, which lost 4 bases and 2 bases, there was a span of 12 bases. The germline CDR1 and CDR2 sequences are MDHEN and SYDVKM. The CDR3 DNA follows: TGTGCCAGCAGTTCCCTGAACCTACCCTACGAGCAGTACTTC. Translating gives CASSSLNLPYEQYF.

As DNA, the CDR3 is TGTGCCAGCAGCTTAGGTATCGGGAACACTGAAGCTTTCTTT. It specifies CASSLGIGNTEAFF. The gene calls are TRBV7-8 and TRBJ1-1; D unclear. V was trimmed by 1 base and J by 1 base, leaving 7 bases between them. The germline gives CDR1 SGHVS, CDR2 FQNEAQ. This CDR3 is 14 amino acids long.

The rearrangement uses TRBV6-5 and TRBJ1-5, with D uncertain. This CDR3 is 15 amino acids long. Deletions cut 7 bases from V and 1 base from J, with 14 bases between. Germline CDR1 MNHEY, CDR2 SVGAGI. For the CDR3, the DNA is TGTGCCAGCATGCCCGTTGTCAGGAGCAATCAGCCCCAGCATTTT. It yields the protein CASMPVVRSNQPQHF.

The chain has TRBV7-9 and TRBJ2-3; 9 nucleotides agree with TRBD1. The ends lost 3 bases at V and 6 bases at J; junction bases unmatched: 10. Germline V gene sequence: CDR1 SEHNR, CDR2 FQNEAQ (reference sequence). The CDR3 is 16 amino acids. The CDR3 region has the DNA TGTGCCAGCAGCTTTACGGGACAGGGCTCCCCTGATACGCAGTATTTT. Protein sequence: CASSFTGQGSPDTQYF.

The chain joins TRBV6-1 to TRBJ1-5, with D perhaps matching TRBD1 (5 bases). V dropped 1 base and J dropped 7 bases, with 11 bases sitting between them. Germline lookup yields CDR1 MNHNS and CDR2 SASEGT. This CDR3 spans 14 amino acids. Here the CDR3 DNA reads TGTGCCAGCAGTGAAGGGCAGGGTGGGCAGCCCCAGCATTTT. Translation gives CASSEGQGGQPQHF.

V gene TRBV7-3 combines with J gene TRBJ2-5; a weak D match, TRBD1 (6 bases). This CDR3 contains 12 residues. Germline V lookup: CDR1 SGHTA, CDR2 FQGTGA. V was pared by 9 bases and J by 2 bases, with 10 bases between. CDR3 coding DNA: TGTGCCAGATTAGGGGGACAAGAGACCCAGTACTTC. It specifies CARLGGQETQYF.

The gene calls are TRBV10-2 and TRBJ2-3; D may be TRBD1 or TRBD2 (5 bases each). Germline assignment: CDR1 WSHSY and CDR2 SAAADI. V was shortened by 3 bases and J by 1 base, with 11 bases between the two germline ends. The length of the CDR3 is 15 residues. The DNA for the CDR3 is TGCGCCAGCAGTGACTCGGGGCCAGGCACAGATACGCAGTATTTT. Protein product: CASSDSGPGTDTQYF.

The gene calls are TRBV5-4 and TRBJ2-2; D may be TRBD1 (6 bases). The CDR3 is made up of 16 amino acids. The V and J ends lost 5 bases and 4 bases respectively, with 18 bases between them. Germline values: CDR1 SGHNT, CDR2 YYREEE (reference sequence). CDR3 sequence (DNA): TGTGCCAGCAGGCCAATGACAGGAGGAGTCACCGGGGAGCTGTTTTTT. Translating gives CASRPMTGGVTGELFF.

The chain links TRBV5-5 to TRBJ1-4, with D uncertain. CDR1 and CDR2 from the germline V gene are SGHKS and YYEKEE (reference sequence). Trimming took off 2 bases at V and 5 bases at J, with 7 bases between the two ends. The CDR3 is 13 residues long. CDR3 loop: CASSFVPNEKLFF. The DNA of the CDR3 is TGTGCCAGCAGCTTCGTTCCCAATGAAAAACTGTTTTTT.

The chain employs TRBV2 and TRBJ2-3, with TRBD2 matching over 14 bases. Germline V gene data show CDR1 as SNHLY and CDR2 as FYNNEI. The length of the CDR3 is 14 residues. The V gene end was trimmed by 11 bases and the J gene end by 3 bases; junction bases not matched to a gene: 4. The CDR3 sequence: CAGGLAGVTDTQYF. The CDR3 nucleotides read TGTGCCGGGGGACTAGCGGGGGTTACAGATACGCAGTATTTT.

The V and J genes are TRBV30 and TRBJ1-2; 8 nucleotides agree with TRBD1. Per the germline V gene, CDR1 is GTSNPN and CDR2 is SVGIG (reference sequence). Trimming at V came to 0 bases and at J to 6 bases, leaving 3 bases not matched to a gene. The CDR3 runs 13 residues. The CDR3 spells CAWSVQGGDGYTF. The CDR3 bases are TGTGCCTGGAGTGTACAGGGGGGGGATGGCTACACCTTC.

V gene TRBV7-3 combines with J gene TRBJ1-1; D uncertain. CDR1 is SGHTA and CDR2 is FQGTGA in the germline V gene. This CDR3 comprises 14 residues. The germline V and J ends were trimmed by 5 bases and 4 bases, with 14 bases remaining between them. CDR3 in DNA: TGTGCCAGCAGCGCCAGTGCCGGTGGCACTGAAGCTTTCTTT. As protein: CASSASAGGTEAFF.

CDR3 nucleotide sequence: TGTGCCAGCAGCTTTAGGCAGAAGGATGGCTACACCTTC. Protein sequence: CASSFRQKDGYTF. The chain has TRBV5-4 and TRBJ1-2; D not resolved. The V gene lost 2 bases and the J gene lost 6 bases, with 11 bases spanning the gap. This CDR3 spans 13 amino acids. Germline assignment: CDR1 SGHNT and CDR2 YYREEE (reference sequence).

The CDR3 protein is CASSESGDGGNTIYF. CDR3 DNA sequence: TGTGCCAGCAGTGAATCGGGGGACGGTGGAAACACCATATATTTT. The chain uses TRBV6-1 and TRBJ1-3; TRBD1 might be the D (5 bases). CDR3 length: 15 residues. The ends were cut back, 2 bases at V and 3 bases at J, with 11 bases in the middle. Looked up from germline, CDR1 is MNHNS and CDR2 is SASEGT.

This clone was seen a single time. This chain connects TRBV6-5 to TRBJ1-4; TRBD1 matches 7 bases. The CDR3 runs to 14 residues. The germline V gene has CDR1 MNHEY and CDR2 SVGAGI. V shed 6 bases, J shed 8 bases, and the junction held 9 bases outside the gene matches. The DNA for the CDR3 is TGTGCCAGCAGCCTGACAGGGTATTTGGAAAAACTGTTTTTT. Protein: CASSLTGYLEKLFF.

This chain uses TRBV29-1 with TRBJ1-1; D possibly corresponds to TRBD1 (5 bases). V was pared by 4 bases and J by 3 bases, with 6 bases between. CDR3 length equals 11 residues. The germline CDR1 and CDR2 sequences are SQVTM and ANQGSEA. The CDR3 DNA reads TGCAGCGTTGCCAGGGACACTGAAGCTTTCTTT. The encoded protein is CSVARDTEAFF.

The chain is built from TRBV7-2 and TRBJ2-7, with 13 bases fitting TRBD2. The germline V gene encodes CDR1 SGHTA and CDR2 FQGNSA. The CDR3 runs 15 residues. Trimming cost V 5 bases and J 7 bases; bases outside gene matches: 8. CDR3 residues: CASSPTSGGAGEQYF. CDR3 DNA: TGTGCCAGCAGCCCCACTAGCGGGGGGGCGGGGGAGCAGTACTTC.

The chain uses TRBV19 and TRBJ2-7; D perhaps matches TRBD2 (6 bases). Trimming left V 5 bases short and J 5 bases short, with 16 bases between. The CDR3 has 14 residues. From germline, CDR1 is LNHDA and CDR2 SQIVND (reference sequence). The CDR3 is CASSYRRGEDEQYF. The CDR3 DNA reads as TGTGCCAGTAGTTATAGGAGGGGTGAAGACGAGCAGTACTTC. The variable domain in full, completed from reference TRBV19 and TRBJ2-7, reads DGGITQSPKYLFRKEGQNVTLSCEQNLNHDAMYWYRQDPGQGLRLIYYSQIVNDFQKGDIAEGYSVSREKKESFPLTVTSAQKNPTAFYLCASSYRRGEDEQYFGPGTRLTVT.

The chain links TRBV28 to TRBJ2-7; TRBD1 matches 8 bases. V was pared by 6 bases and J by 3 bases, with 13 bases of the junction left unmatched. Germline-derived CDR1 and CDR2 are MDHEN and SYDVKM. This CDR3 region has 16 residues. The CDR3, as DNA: TGTGCCAGCAGCCAACCGTTTTGGACAGGGAACTACGAGCAGTACTTC. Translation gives CASSQPFWTGNYEQYF.

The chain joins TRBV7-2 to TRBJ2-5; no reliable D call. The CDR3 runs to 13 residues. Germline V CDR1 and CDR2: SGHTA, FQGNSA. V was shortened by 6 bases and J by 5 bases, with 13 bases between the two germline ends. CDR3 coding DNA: TGTGCCAGCAGGGGTCCCGGACGGGAGACCCAGTACTTC. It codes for CASRGPGRETQYF.

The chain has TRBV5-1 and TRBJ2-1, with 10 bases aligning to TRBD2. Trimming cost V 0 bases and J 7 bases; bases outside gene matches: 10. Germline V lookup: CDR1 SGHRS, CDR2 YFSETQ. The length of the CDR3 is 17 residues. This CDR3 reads CASSLATSGVIGNEQFF. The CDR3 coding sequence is TGCGCCAGCAGCTTGGCCACTAGCGGGGTAATTGGGAATGAGCAGTTCTTC.

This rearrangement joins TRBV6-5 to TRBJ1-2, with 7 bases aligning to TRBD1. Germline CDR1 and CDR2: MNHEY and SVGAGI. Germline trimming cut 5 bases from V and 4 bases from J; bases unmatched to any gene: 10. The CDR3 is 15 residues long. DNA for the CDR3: TGTGCCAGCAGTCGCTGGCGGGACAGCGCCTATGGCTACACCTTC. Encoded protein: CASSRWRDSAYGYTF.

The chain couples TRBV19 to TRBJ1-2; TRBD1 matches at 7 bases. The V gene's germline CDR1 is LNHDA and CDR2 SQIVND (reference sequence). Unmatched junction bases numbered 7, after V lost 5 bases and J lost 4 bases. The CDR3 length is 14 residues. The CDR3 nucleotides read TGTGCCAGTAGTTCCCTCCGGGACAGCTATGGCTACACCTTC. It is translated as CASSSLRDSYGYTF.

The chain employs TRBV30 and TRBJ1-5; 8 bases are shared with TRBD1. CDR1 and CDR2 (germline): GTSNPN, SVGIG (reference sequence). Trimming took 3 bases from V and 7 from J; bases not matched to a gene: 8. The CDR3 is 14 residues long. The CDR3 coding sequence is TGTGCCTGGAGGGGGACAGGAAGACGCCAGCCCCAGCATTTT. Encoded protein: CAWRGTGRRQPQHF.

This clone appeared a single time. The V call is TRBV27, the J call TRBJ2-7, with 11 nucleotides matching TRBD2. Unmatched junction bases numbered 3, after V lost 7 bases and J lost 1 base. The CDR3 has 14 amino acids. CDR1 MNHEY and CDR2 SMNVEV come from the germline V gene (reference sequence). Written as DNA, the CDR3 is TGTGCCAGCAAAACTAGCGGGGGATCCTACGAGCAGTACTTC. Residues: CASKTSGGSYEQYF.